These T cell receptor beta chains were read from a single sample in a study of shared clonotypes between healthy human individuals. The repertoire was sequenced with immunoSEQ multiplex PCR; TCRdb's copy has only in-frame clones and lacks some. The data show about 2.5 million clones, with roughly 90% seen just once and 0.37% held by the top ten. The specimen sequenced was naive CD4+ T cells from PBMCs. Receptors were obtained from a young man in good health. Some clones in this sample may be carry-over from other donors' samples. Both conserved end residues are part of each CDR3. The order of the fields is CDR3 DNA, CDR3 protein, clone size, D gene, V gene, J gene. D genes are given only for firm matches. Clone size is not always given. Where it is, it says once, few, many or a class for expanded clones.

TGTGCCAGCAGTTTATCCGGGACAGGGACCTACGAGCAGTACTTC	CASSLSGTGTYEQYF	NA	TRBD1	TRBV27	TRBJ2-7
TGCAGCGTTCTCGACAAACAGGGCTACACCTTC	CSVLDKQGYTF	few	NA	TRBV29-1	TRBJ1-2
TGTGCCAGCAGTAAGGGTCGGGAGGGGGCGGATGAAAAACTGTTTTTT	CASSKGREGADEKLFF	NA	TRBD1	TRBV28	TRBJ1-4
TGTGCCAGCAGCGGGGGACCTCAAGGAGGATCCTACAATGAGCAGTTCTTC	CASSGGPQGGSYNEQFF	NA	NA	TRBV5-4	TRBJ2-1
TGTGCCAGCAAGAAGCCCGCCAGCACAGATACGCAGTATTTT	CASKKPASTDTQYF	NA	NA	TRBV6-5	TRBJ2-3
TGCGCCAGCAGCAGAGGACAGGAGAGCTCCTATAATTCACCCCTCCACTTT	CASSRGQESSYNSPLHF	once	TRBD1	TRBV5-1	TRBJ1-6
TGTGCCAGCAGTTTAGGGGGGCTGCCCGAAGCTTTCTTT	CASSLGGLPEAFF	NA	NA	TRBV28	TRBJ1-1
TGTGCCAGCTCACCCCCCGACAGGGGCCGGAACACCGGGGAGCTGTTTTTT	CASSPPDRGRNTGELFF	few	TRBD1	TRBV18	TRBJ2-2
TGTGCCAGCAGCTCTCCGGGACAGGGGGCGAGCATTGAGCAGTTCTTC	CASSSPGQGASIEQFF	NA	TRBD1	TRBV28	TRBJ2-1
TGCGCCAGCAGCCACCGGACTAGCGGAGCCAAAAACATTCAGTACTTC	CASSHRTSGAKNIQYF	NA	TRBD2	TRBV4-3	TRBJ2-4
TGTGCCAGCAGTTTTGGCGGGTCGACCTACGAGCAGTACTTC	CASSFGGSTYEQYF	NA	NA	TRBV27	TRBJ2-7
TGTGCCAGCAGTGGAGGAGGGGCTAATGAAAAACTGTTTTTT	CASSGGGANEKLFF	NA	NA	TRBV2	TRBJ1-4
TGTGCCAGCAGCTTCCGGGACAGGGCAGGGCGGCAGCCCCAGCATTTT	CASSFRDRAGRQPQHF	NA	TRBD1	TRBV7-8	TRBJ1-5
TGTGCCAGCAGCGTAGCTGGAGGGACTAGCGGGAGAATGGGGCAGTTCTTC	CASSVAGGTSGRMGQFF	once	TRBD2	TRBV9	TRBJ2-1
TGTGCCAGCAGTCAAATCCGTAGCACAGATACGCAGTATTTT	CASSQIRSTDTQYF	once	NA	TRBV28	TRBJ2-3
TGTGCCAGCAGCCCCCCCCCGCAGCACTATGGCTACACCTTC	CASSPPPQHYGYTF	NA	NA	TRBV7-9	TRBJ1-2
TGTGCCAGCAGCTTGGAGGGGGCGCAAGAGACCCAGTACTTC	CASSLEGAQETQYF	NA	TRBD1	TRBV5-5	TRBJ2-5
TGTGCCAGCAGCTCCATCCGCCAGGGACAGGGGTACGAGCAGTACTTC	CASSSIRQGQGYEQYF	once	TRBD1	TRBV11-2	TRBJ2-7